The rows below give T cell receptor beta chains drawn from one sample of a study of CD8 T cells in ankylosing spondylitis. TCRdb ran MiXCR on the 5' RACE reads and lists one entry per CDR3 protein. Of 330,000 or so distinct CDR3 sequences detected, less than 10% appear once; the ten largest clones hold roughly 15%. Sequenced: blood, either unsorted or a sorted T cell fraction (not recorded which). These receptors were taken from a male donor with ankylosing spondylitis. Both conserved end residues are part of each CDR3. The D gene is left open where the match is weak. Only part of the rows carry a size: once, few, many, or a class if the clone is expanded.

d_gene	v_gene	j_gene	abundance	CDR3nt	CDR3aa
-	TRBV7-9	TRBJ1-1	-	TGTGCCAGCAGCTTAGCACAGGGATACACTGAAGCTTTCTTT	CASSLAQGYTEAFF
TRBD2	TRBV5-1	TRBJ2-4	few	TGCGCCAGCAGCGTCGGACTAGCGGAACCCAAAAACATTCAGTACTTC	CASSVGLAEPKNIQYF
-	TRBV20-1	TRBJ2-7	-	TGCAGTGCTAGAGACCGCACCAGCCCCTACGAGCAGTACTTC	CSARDRTSPYEQYF
-	TRBV30	TRBJ1-3	-	TGTGCCTGGAGATCCACCGGAAACACCATATATTTT	CAWRSTGNTIYF
-	TRBV5-1	TRBJ2-2	many	TGCGCCAGCAGCTTGGGCCAGGATGAGAACACCGGGGAGCTGTTTTTT	CASSLGQDENTGELFF
-	TRBV3-1	TRBJ1-2	few	TGTGCCAGCAGCCAAAGGCTTCTCGCGGCATCAGCTAACTATGGCTACACCTTC	CASSQRLLAASANYGYTF
-	TRBV20-1	TRBJ2-2	few	TGCAGTGCTAGAAATTGGCGGTGGGGCGGGGAGCTGTTTTTT	CSARNWRWGGELFF
-	TRBV5-1	TRBJ2-2	few	TGCGCCAGCAGCTTGGACGGGACCCACACCGGGGAGCTGTTTTTT	CASSLDGTHTGELFF
-	TRBV5-1	TRBJ2-7	few	TGCGCCAGCAGCTTGTTTTCCGCCGCCACTAGCCACGAGCAGTACTTC	CASSLFSAATSHEQYF
TRBD2	TRBV6-2/TRBV6-3	TRBJ2-5	few	TGTGCCAGCAGTTCCATGGAGGTAGCGGGAGGAGATCAAGAGACCCAGTACTTC	CASSSMEVAGGDQETQYF
-	TRBV5-1	TRBJ2-1	-	TGCGCCAGCAGCTTTCCCCCCATCAATGAGCAGTTCTTC	CASSFPPINEQFF
TRBD1	TRBV12-3/TRBV12-4	TRBJ2-2	-	TGTGCCAGCAGCCAGCACAGGGGGCAGAACACCGGGGAGCTGTTTTTT	CASSQHRGQNTGELFF
-	TRBV2	TRBJ1-5	-	TGTGCCAGCAGTGAAGCCACGGACTATAGCAATCAGCCCCAGCATTTT	CASSEATDYSNQPQHF
-	TRBV10-3	TRBJ1-4	few	TGTGCCATCTCGACCCGGAGTCGTGAAAAACTGTTTTTT	CAISTRSREKLFF
TRBD2	TRBV2	TRBJ2-5	few	TGTGCCAGCAGCCGACTAGCGGGAGACCAAGAGACCCAGTACTTC	CASSRLAGDQETQYF